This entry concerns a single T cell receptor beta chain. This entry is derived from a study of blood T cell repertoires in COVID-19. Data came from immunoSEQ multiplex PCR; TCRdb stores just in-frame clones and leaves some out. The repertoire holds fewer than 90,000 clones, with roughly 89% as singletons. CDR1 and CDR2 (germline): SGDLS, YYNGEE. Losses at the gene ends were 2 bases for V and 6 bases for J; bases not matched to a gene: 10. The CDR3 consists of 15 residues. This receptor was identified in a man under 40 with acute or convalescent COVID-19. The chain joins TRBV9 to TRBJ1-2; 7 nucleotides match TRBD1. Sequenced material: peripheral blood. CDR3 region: CASSVEDRPADGYTF. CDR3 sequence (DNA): TGTGCCAGCAGCGTCGAGGACAGGCCTGCGGATGGCTACACCTTC.